A selection of T cell receptor beta chains follows, all from one sample in a study of regulatory T cells in long-lasting Graves disease. A single record per CDR3 protein comes from TCRdb applying MiXCR to the multiplex PCR reads. The sample gives roughly 450,000 distinct CDR3 sequences, less than 25% of which show up once; approximately 7.8% is in the top ten. This specimen was peripheral blood mononuclear cells (PBMCs), taken when the disease was refractory, from a patient treated with antithyroid drugs. The receptors come from a female donor with Graves disease. CDR3s include the opening cysteine and the closing phenylalanine or tryptophan.

v_gene,j_gene,CDR3aa
TRBV4-1,TRBJ1-2,CASSQVRGVDGYTF
TRBV30,TRBJ1-2,CAWRSWGKSGGYTF
TRBV6-1,TRBJ2-7,CASSSGTSGILSEQYF
TRBV28,TRBJ2-5,CASRTPGTNSQETQYF
TRBV19,TRBJ2-3,CASSWRERDTQYF
TRBV15,TRBJ2-5,CATSRGQEETQYF
TRBV28,TRBJ2-4,CASSLERPVAKNIQYF
TRBV7-2,TRBJ2-2,CASSLYGTGNTGELFF
TRBV20-1,TRBJ2-1,CSARRQGPWNEQFF
TRBV7-2,TRBJ2-7,CASSHSAGGSSYEQYF
TRBV27,TRBJ1-2,CASSSQGGSGGYTF
TRBV6-2/TRBV6-3,TRBJ2-7,CASSSPAGPYEQYF
TRBV29-1,TRBJ2-3,CSVGQQQGFRDTQYF
TRBV27,TRBJ2-2,CASSLRSGELFF
TRBV14,TRBJ2-5,CASSPTAGQTWETQYF
TRBV28,TRBJ2-6,CASSLGGANVLTF
TRBV10-3,TRBJ1-1,CAISAASDRGAFF
TRBV7-8,TRBJ2-7,CASSQGPSYEQYF
TRBV29-1,TRBJ2-7,CSANIPGQGYNEQYF
TRBV6-1,TRBJ2-2,CASSILARNTGELFF
TRBV7-6,TRBJ2-7,CASSFGPAGEQYF
TRBV7-2,TRBJ2-5,CASSLLAGGPPETQYF
TRBV12-3/TRBV12-4,TRBJ2-5,CATKEGGREVKTQYF
TRBV20-1,TRBJ2-7,CSARGLDHEQYF
TRBV14,TRBJ2-5,CASSQVWGQGTYQETQYF